These 31 T cell receptor beta chains came from one sample sequenced in a study of Ad26.COV2.S vaccination and SARS-CoV-2 variants. Sequenced by immunoSEQ multiplex PCR; TCRdb stores in-frame clones only, minus some. The repertoire holds a few hundred thousand clones, with under 90% as singletons. Specified treatment: roughly 18 received Ad26.COV2.S at low or high dose, single or two shots; 5 received placebo; per-sample allocation not given. Following the first vaccine or placebo injection, samples were taken on day 63. Sample: peripheral blood, taken in a trial of Ad26.COV2.S vaccine versus placebo. These receptors were obtained from a person between 18 and 59 years old who received the Ad26.COV2.S COVID-19 vaccine or a placebo.

V gene TRBV18 combines with J gene TRBJ1-5; no clear D gene. The germline V gene encodes CDR1 KGHSH and CDR2 LQKENI. V was shortened by 1 base and J by 3 bases, with 16 bases between the two germline ends. This CDR3 is 17 amino acids long. The CDR3 loop is CASSPRAGPDFNQPQHF. The DNA of the CDR3 is TGTGCCAGCTCACCACGGGCAGGCCCTGATTTCAATCAGCCCCAGCATTTT. Supplemented by reference TRBV18 and TRBJ1-5, the full variable domain reads NAGVMQNPRHLVRRRGQEARLRCSPMKGHSHVYWYRQLPEEGLKFMVYLQKENIIDESGMPKERFSAEFPKEGPSILRIQQVVRGDSAAYFCASSPRAGPDFNQPQHFGDGTRLSIL.

The V gene is TRBV6-2 or TRBV6-3, the J gene TRBJ1-5; possible D gene TRBD1, 6 bases. This CDR3 comprises 14 residues. V lost 4 bases and J lost 6, with 13 bases in between. Germline V lookup: CDR1 MNHEY, CDR2 SVGEGT. The CDR3 region has the DNA TGTGCCAGCAGTTGGCAGGGAGGGGGTCAGCCCCAGCATTTT. This translates into CASSWQGGGQPQHF.

The rearrangement links TRBV7-3 to TRBJ2-2, with D possibly TRBD1 on 5 matching bases. Germline values: CDR1 SGHTA, CDR2 FQGTGA. The CDR3 totals 15 residues. Trimming took 5 bases from V and 5 from J, leaving 15 bases between them. The CDR3 is CASSRNQGLTGELFF. The CDR3 DNA is TGTGCCAGCAGCCGCAATCAGGGCCTGACCGGGGAGCTGTTTTTT. Based on the CDR3 plus reference TRBV7-3 and TRBJ2-2, the full variable domain is GAGVSQTPSNKVTEKGKYVELRCDPISGHTALYWYRQSLGQGPEFLIYFQGTGAADDSGLPNDRFFAVRPEGSVSTLKIQRTERGDSAVYLCASSRNQGLTGELFFGEGSRLTVL.

This chain uses TRBV7-9 with TRBJ2-7; 9 bases are shared with TRBD1. Germline CDR1 reads SEHNR; CDR2 reads FQNEAQ (reference sequence). V shed 5 bases, J shed 5 bases, and the junction held 10 bases outside the gene matches. CDR3 length: 15 residues. The CDR3 sequence: CASSHPGQGLHEQYF. The CDR3 DNA reads as TGTGCCAGCAGCCACCCGGGACAGGGTCTCCACGAGCAGTACTTC.

The rearrangement uses TRBV13 and TRBJ2-7, with D possibly TRBD2 on 6 matching bases. V lost 0 bases, J lost 0 bases, and 6 bases lay in between. The CDR3 consists of 14 residues. CDR1 and CDR2 from the germline V gene are PRHDT and FYEKMQ (reference sequence). DNA for the CDR3: TGTGCCAGCAGCTTAGGCGGGAGCTCCTACGAGCAGTACTTC. It yields the protein CASSLGGSSYEQYF.

The chain uses TRBV13 and TRBJ2-4, with D unclear. This CDR3 comprises 13 residues. From germline, CDR1 is PRHDT and CDR2 FYEKMQ (reference sequence). V lost 4 bases, J lost 0 bases, and 4 bases lay in between. CDR3 nucleotide sequence: TGTGCCAGCAGCTCCCTAGCCAAAAACATTCAGTACTTC. It codes for CASSSLAKNIQYF.

The chain couples TRBV11-3 to TRBJ2-4, with 8 positions matching TRBD2. CDR1 and CDR2 from the germline V gene are SGHNT and YENEEA. This CDR3 spans 17 amino acids. V dropped 2 bases and J dropped 1; count of bases not matched to a gene: 7. In DNA form, the CDR3 reads TGTGCCAGCAGCTTATTGGCGGGAGGAGGGGCCAAAAACATTCAGTACTTC. Translating it yields CASSLLAGGGAKNIQYF.

The V gene is TRBV7-9, the J gene TRBJ2-3, with D possibly matching TRBD1 (6 bases). Germline loops: CDR1 SEHNR, CDR2 FQNEAQ (reference sequence). Trimming pared 4 bases from V and 6 bases from J, leaving 14 bases between. This CDR3 region has 14 residues. The chain's CDR3 is CASSWTRQEDTQYF. DNA for the CDR3: TGTGCCAGCAGCTGGACTCGACAGGAGGATACGCAGTATTTT.

The chain combines TRBV7-2 with TRBJ2-1; 9 bases line up with TRBD2. V trimming: 1 base; J trimming: 14 bases; junction bases outside the gene matches: 0. The germline gives CDR1 SGHTA, CDR2 FQGNSA. CDR3 length: 11 amino acids. The CDR3 spells CASSLEREEFF. The DNA for the CDR3 is TGTGCCAGCAGCTTAGAGCGGGAGGAGTTCTTC.

The chain carries TRBV24-1 and TRBJ1-1, with D possibly matching TRBD1 (6 bases). Germline V gives CDR1 KGHDR, CDR2 SFDVKD. Trimming pared 7 bases from V and 1 base from J, leaving 6 bases between. CDR3 size: 12 residues. CDR3 sequence (DNA): TGTGCCACCAGACAGGGGAACACTGAAGCTTTCTTT. Protein product: CATRQGNTEAFF.

The gene calls are TRBV12-3 or TRBV12-4 and TRBJ2-7; unclear D gene. The CDR3 is made up of 13 amino acids. Trimming shortened V by 5 bases and J by 4 bases, and 12 bases separated the two germline ends. The CDR3 sequence is CASSLLVIYEQYF. In DNA, the CDR3 is TGTGCCAGCAGTCTCCTAGTTATTTACGAGCAGTACTTC.

V is TRBV9 and J is TRBJ2-5; 8 bases map to TRBD2. The V gene's germline CDR1 is SGDLS and CDR2 YYNGEE. V shed 6 bases, J shed 5 bases, and the junction held 12 bases outside the gene matches. This CDR3 is 15 amino acids long. The CDR3 reads CASTLGTRAGETQYF. The CDR3 DNA is TGTGCCAGCACCCTAGGGACTAGAGCCGGGGAGACCCAGTACTTC. The full variable domain, rest sourced from reference TRBV9 and TRBJ2-5, is DSGVTQTPKHLITATGQRVTLRCSPRSGDLSVYWYQQSLDQGLQFLIQYYNGEERAKGNILERFSAQQFPDLHSELNLSSLELGDSALYFCASTLGTRAGETQYFGPGTRLLVL.

V and J are TRBV5-1 and TRBJ2-3, with 8 bases that match TRBD2. V shed 6 bases and J 4 bases; nucleotides not matched to a gene: 4. This CDR3 region has 13 residues. Germline CDR1 reads SGHRS; CDR2 reads YFSETQ. CDR3 nucleotides: TGCGCCAGCACCGGTAGCGGGGCAGATACGCAGTATTTT. This codes for CASTGSGADTQYF.

This clone was counted a few times. V is TRBV18 and J is TRBJ1-1; D remains ambiguous. CDR3 length: 15 amino acids. V lost 0 bases and J lost 4, with 12 bases in between. Germline CDR1 and CDR2: KGHSH and LQKENI. In DNA form, the CDR3 reads TGTGCCAGCTCACCACCTTCGTCCTCGGGCACTGAAGCTTTCTTT. The encoded protein is CASSPPSSSGTEAFF.

The rearrangement uses TRBV7-3 and TRBJ1-2; TRBD1 might be the D (5 bases). CDR1 SGHTA and CDR2 FQGTGA come from the germline V gene. V was trimmed by 5 bases and J by 8 bases, leaving 15 bases between them. The CDR3 extends over 13 amino acids. The CDR3 nucleotides are TGTGCCAGCAGCGAACAACAGGAGGGCGGCTACACCTTC. Protein sequence: CASSEQQEGGYTF.

The V gene is TRBV3-1 (or the pseudogene TRBV3-2), the J gene TRBJ2-7, with 9 bases identical to TRBD2. V lost 2 bases, J lost 5 bases, and 4 bases stayed unmatched. CDR1 is LGHDT and CDR2 is YNNKEL in the germline V gene (reference sequence). The length of the CDR3 is 14 residues. This CDR3 is CASSQPGLAHEQYF. CDR3 bases: TGTGCCAGCAGCCAACCGGGACTAGCTCACGAGCAGTACTTC.

The chain couples TRBV5-4 to TRBJ2-7; D not resolved. The V end was cut by 1 base, the J end by 2 bases, with 10 bases between. The CDR3 runs 14 residues. In germline, CDR1 is SGHNT, CDR2 YYREEE (reference sequence). For the CDR3, the DNA is TGTGCCAGCAGCTTGAGTCCCACTGCCTACGAGCAGTACTTC. It is translated as CASSLSPTAYEQYF.

The CDR3 reads CATSTPDSFEAFF. In nucleotides, the CDR3 is TGTGCCACCAGCACCCCAGACAGTTTCGAAGCTTTCTTT. The rearrangement uses TRBV15 and TRBJ1-1; a weak D match, TRBD1 (5 bases). Germline lookup yields CDR1 LNHNV and CDR2 YYDKDF (reference sequence). The CDR3 has 13 residues. Trimming cost V 4 bases and J 8 bases, with 14 bases left between them. The whole variable domain, filled in from reference TRBV15 and TRBJ1-1, reads DAMVIQNPRYQVTQFGKPVTLSCSQTLNHNVMYWYQQKSSQAPKLLFHYYDKDFNNEADTPDNFQSRRPNTSFCFLDIRSPGLGDTAMYLCATSTPDSFEAFFGQGTRLTVV.

The chain has TRBV5-1 and TRBJ2-1, with 9 positions matching TRBD2. J was trimmed by 7 bases and V by 5 bases; bases with no gene match: 7. This CDR3 spans 14 amino acids. Germline V CDR1 and CDR2: SGHRS, YFSETQ. CDR3 amino acids: CASRPIAGANEQFF. In nucleotides, the CDR3 is TGCGCCAGCAGACCAATAGCGGGAGCAAATGAGCAGTTCTTC.

The gene calls are TRBV7-2 and TRBJ1-3; no reliable D call. CDR3 length: 14 amino acids. V was cut by 3 bases and J by 0 bases, with 6 bases left in between. CDR1 and CDR2 (germline): SGHTA, FQGNSA. In DNA form, the CDR3 reads TGTGCCAGCAGCTTTGGGAGCTCTGGAAACACCATATATTTT. Its protein product is CASSFGSSGNTIYF.

This clone was detected only a few times. The genes are TRBV7-8 and TRBJ1-5; D call uncertain. Trimming pared 5 bases from V and 7 bases from J, leaving 12 bases between. The germline V gene has CDR1 SGHVS and CDR2 FQNEAQ. The CDR3 sequence is 13 residues long. As DNA, the CDR3 is TGTGCCAGCAGCCCTGGATATGGCCAGCCCCAGCATTTT. Its translation: CASSPGYGQPQHF.

V and J are TRBV9 and TRBJ2-5; D is uncertain. Germline V gene lookup returns CDR1 SGDLS and CDR2 YYNGEE. V was pared by 0 bases and J by 1 base, with 10 bases between. The CDR3 length is 15 residues. The CDR3 region is CASSVEGVGQETQYF. The CDR3, as DNA: TGTGCCAGCAGCGTAGAAGGAGTGGGCCAAGAGACCCAGTACTTC.

This rearrangement joins TRBV2 to TRBJ1-2, with D possibly matching TRBD1 (5 bases). The CDR3 consists of 14 residues. V was cut by 7 bases and J by 7 bases, with 19 bases left in between. Germline CDR1 and CDR2: SNHLY and FYNNEI. The CDR3 loop is CASTLGKGQGGYTF. The CDR3 DNA reads as TGTGCCAGCACCCTCGGAAAGGGGCAGGGTGGCTACACCTTC.

V and J are TRBV6-6 and TRBJ2-5; D perhaps matches TRBD1 (5 bases). CDR1 and CDR2 from the germline V gene are MNHNY and SVGAGI (reference sequence). V gave up 2 bases and J gave up 4 bases, with 17 bases separating them. The CDR3 extends over 16 amino acids. Here the CDR3 DNA reads TGTGCCAGCAGTTACCCTGTGGCCAGGGATAGAGAGACCCAGTACTTC. This sequence encodes CASSYPVARDRETQYF.

This clone was counted a few times. The V and J genes are TRBV7-6 and TRBJ1-3; maybe TRBD1 (6 bases). Germline V gene sequence: CDR1 SGHVS, CDR2 FNYEAQ. The CDR3 covers 14 residues. V lost 5 bases, J lost 2 bases, and 10 bases lay in between. Here the CDR3 DNA reads TGTGCCAGCAGCCGTAGGGGGGCTGGAAACACCATATATTTT. Encoded protein: CASSRRGAGNTIYF. Together with reference TRBV7-6 and TRBJ1-3, the CDR3 gives the full variable domain: GAGVSQSPRYKVTKRGQDVALRCDPISGHVSLYWYRQALGQGPEFLTYFNYEAQQDKSGLPNDRFSAERPEGSISTLTIQRTEQRDSAMYRCASSRRGAGNTIYFGEGSWLTVV.

The chain recombines TRBV3-1 (or the pseudogene TRBV3-2) with TRBJ2-1; the D is unclear. Germline assignment: CDR1 LGHDT and CDR2 YNNKEL (reference sequence). V was cut by 0 bases and J by 9 bases, with 9 bases left in between. CDR3 length equals 13 residues. CDR3 amino acids: CASSQDLHGEQFF. CDR3 nucleotide sequence: TGTGCCAGCAGCCAAGATCTCCACGGTGAGCAGTTCTTC.

This rearrangement joins TRBV7-2 to TRBJ1-1; D unclear. The germline V and J ends were trimmed by 4 bases and 1 base, with 7 bases remaining between them. The CDR3 spans 13 residues. CDR1 is SGHTA and CDR2 is FQGNSA in the germline V gene. The CDR3 sequence is CASSSQWNTEAFF. As DNA, the CDR3 is TGTGCCAGCAGCTCCCAATGGAACACTGAAGCTTTCTTT. Drawing the rest from reference TRBV7-2 and TRBJ1-1, the complete variable domain is GAGVSQSPSNKVTEKGKDVELRCDPISGHTALYWYRQSLGQGLEFLIYFQGNSAPDKSGLPSDRFSAERTGGSVSTLTIQRTQQEDSAVYLCASSSQWNTEAFFGQGTRLTVV.

The sample holds a few counts of this clone. The chain combines TRBV5-6 with TRBJ2-7; weak D call: TRBD2 (5 bases). The V end was cut by 4 bases, the J end by 7 bases, with 15 bases between. Germline loops: CDR1 SGHDT, CDR2 YYEEEE. CDR3 length: 13 residues. Here the CDR3 reads CASSLRDSIEQYF. The CDR3 DNA reads TGTGCCAGCAGCCTCCGGGATAGCATAGAGCAGTACTTC.

The gene calls are TRBV7-9 and TRBJ2-2; 10 bases are a match to TRBD2. Germline CDR1 SEHNR, CDR2 FQNEAQ (reference sequence). This CDR3 contains 16 residues. Trimming took 5 bases from V and 5 from J; bases not matched to a gene: 8. CDR3 nucleotide sequence: TGTGCCAGCAGCGTTAGCGGGGGGCCTCGGACCGGGGAGCTGTTTTTT. Amino acids: CASSVSGGPRTGELFF. Variable domain in full (rest from reference TRBV7-9 and TRBJ2-2): DTGVSQNPRHKITKRGQNVTFRCDPISEHNRLYWYRQTLGQGPEFLTYFQNEAQLEKSRLLSDRFSAERPKGSFSTLEIQRTEQGDSAMYLCASSVSGGPRTGELFFGEGSRLTVL.

The chain has TRBV5-1 and TRBJ2-1; D remains ambiguous. This CDR3 has 15 residues. Germline V gives CDR1 SGHRS, CDR2 YFSETQ. V was pared by 0 bases and J by 3 bases, with 10 bases between. For the CDR3, the DNA is TGCGCCAGCAGCTTGGACGGAACTATCTACAATGAGCAGTTCTTC. Its translation is CASSLDGTIYNEQFF.

The gene calls are TRBV9 and TRBJ2-7; possible D gene TRBD1, 7 bases. CDR3 length equals 15 residues. V gave up 3 bases and J gave up 2 bases, with 15 bases separating them. CDR1 and CDR2 from the germline V gene are SGDLS and YYNGEE. CDR3 loop: CASSAGGTLPYEQYF. Written as DNA, the CDR3 is TGTGCCAGCAGCGCAGGGGGGACGCTGCCCTACGAGCAGTACTTC.